This T cell receptor (beta chain) is drawn from a study of STAT3 mutations in large granular lymphocyte leukemia. J gave up 3 bases and V 3 bases, and 9 bases lay outside the gene matches. Germline V lookup: CDR1 SGHNT, CDR2 YYREEE (reference sequence). This CDR3 contains 16 residues. Study-wide findings and caveats: Every T-cell large granular lymphocyte leukemia patient had at least one immunodominant TCR beta clonotype.

Assay used: immunoSEQ multiplex PCR; TCRdb lists only in-frame clones, some missing. The data contain about 40,000 clones, over 75% of them singletons. As for this clone: Its antigen is currently unknown.

This TCR derives from a human donor with T large granular lymphocyte leukemia. Some clones in this sample may be carry-over from other donors' samples. The V call is TRBV5-4, the J call TRBJ1-1, with 9 positions matching TRBD1. What was sequenced was PBMCs. The CDR3 loop reads CASSWAPGTGHTEAFF. Written as DNA, the CDR3 is TGTGCCAGCAGCTGGGCCCCCGGGACAGGGCACACTGAAGCTTTCTTT.